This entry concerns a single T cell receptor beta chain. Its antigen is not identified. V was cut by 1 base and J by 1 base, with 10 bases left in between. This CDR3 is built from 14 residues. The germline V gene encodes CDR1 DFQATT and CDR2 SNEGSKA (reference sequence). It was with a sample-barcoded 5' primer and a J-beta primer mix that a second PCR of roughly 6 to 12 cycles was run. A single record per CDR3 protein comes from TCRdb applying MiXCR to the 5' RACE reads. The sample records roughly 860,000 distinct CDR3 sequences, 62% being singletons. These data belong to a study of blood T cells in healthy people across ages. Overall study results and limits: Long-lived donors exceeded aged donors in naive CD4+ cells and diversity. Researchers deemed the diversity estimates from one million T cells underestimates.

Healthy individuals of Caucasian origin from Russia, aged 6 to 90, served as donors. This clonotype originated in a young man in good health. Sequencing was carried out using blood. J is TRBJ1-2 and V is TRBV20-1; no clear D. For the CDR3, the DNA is TGCAGTGCTAGAGCCTCGGATCTTAACTATGGCTACACCTTC. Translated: CSARASDLNYGYTF.